Sequencing of this T cell receptor (beta chain) was carried out in a study of breast tumors, draining lymph nodes, adjacent tissues. General study findings and limits: Tumors had less TCR diversity than lymph nodes, more than nontumor tissue. Luminal-like breast cancer showed significantly higher tumor–nontumor repertoire similarity than basal-like. The data were judged consistent with most tumor T cells coming from lymph node and expanding in tumor. Data only fit, rather than demonstrated, lymph node origin of most tumor T cells.

The lymph nodes were axillary draining lymph nodes from breast cancer patients. CDR1 DFQATT and CDR2 SNEGSKA come from the germline V gene (reference sequence). The CDR3 is 13 amino acids. A word on this clonotype: What it binds is not known. Given a much more abundant clone one base away, this may be a read error.

TCRdb itself ran the multiplex PCR reads through MiXCR, one entry per CDR3 protein. There are around 190,000 distinct CDR3 sequences in the sample; around a third occur only once, and about 4% lies in the top ten. The sample consisted of axillary lymph node tissue. The TCR comes from a female donor with breast cancer. Some clones in this sample may be carry-over from other donors' samples. The chain employs TRBV20-1 and TRBJ2-7, with D possibly being TRBD2 (5 bases). CDR3 region: CGASMSGSYEQYF. The DNA of the CDR3 is TGCGGTGCTAGCATGAGTGGCTCCTACGAGCAGTACTTC.